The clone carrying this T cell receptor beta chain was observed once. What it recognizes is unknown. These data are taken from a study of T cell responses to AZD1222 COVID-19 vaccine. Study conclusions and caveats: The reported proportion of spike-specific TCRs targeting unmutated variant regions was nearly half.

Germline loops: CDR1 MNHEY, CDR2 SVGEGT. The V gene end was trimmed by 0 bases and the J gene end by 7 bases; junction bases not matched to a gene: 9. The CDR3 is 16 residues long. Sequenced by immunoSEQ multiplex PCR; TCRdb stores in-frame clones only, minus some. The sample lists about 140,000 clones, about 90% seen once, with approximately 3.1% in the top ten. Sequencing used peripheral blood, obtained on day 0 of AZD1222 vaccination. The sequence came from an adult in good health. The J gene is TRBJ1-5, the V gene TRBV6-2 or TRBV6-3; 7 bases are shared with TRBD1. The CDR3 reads CASSYSQRGRDQPQHF. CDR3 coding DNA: TGTGCCAGCAGTTACTCCCAAAGGGGGCGAGACCAGCCCCAGCATTTT.